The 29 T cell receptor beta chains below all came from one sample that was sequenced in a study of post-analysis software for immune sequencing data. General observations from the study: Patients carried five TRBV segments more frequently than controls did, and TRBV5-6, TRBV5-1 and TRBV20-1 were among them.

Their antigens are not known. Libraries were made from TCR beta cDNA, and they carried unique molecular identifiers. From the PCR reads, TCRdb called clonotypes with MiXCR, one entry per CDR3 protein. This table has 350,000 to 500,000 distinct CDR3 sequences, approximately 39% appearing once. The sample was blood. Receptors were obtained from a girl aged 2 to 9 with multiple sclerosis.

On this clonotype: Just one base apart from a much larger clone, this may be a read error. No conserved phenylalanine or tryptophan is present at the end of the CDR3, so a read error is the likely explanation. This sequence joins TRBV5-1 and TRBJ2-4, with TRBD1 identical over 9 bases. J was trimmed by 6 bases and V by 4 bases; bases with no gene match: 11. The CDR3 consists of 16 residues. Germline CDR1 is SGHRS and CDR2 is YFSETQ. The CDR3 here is CASSLSRDRVGNIQYC. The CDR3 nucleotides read TGCGCCAGCAGCCTGTCCCGGGACAGGGTCGGAAACATTCAGTACTGC.

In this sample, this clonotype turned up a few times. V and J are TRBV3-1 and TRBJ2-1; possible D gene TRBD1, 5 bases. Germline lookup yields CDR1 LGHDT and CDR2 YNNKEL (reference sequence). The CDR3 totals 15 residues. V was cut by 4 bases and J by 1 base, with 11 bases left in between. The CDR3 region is CASSPSWTSYNEQFF. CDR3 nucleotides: TGTGCCAGCAGCCCTTCATGGACATCCTACAATGAGCAGTTCTTC.

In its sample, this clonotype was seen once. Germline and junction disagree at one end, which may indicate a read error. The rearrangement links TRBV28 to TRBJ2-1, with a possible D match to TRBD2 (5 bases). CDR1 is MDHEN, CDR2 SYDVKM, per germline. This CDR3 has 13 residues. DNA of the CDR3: TGTGCCAGCAGCCCCAGTGGGGAGTACGAGCAGTATTTC. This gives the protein CASSPSGEYEQYF.

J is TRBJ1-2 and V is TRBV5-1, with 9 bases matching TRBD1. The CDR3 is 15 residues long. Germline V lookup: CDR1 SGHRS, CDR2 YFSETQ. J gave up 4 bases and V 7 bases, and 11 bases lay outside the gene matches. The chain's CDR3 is CASCDGQGSFYGYTF. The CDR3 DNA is TGCGCCAGCTGCGACGGACAGGGGAGTTTCTATGGCTACACCTTC.

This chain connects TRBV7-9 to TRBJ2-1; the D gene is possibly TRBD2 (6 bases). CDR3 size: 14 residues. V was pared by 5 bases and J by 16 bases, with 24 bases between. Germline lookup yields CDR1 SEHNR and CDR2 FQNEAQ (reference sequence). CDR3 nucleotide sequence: TGTGCCAGCAGCGCAGGAGGGTTGGGCACTGAAGCTTTCTTC. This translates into CASSAGGLGTEAFF.

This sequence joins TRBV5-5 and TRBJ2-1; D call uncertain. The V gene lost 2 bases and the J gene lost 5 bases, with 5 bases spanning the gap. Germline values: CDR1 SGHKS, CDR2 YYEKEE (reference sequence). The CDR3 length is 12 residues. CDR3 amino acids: CASSFPDNEQFF. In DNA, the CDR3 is TGTGCCAGCAGCTTCCCAGACAATGAGCAGTTCTTC. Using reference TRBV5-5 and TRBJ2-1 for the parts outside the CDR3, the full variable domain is DAGVTQSPTHLIKTRGQQVTLRCSPISGHKSVSWYQQVLGQGPQFIFQYYEKEERGRGNFPDRFSARQFPNYSSELNVNALLLGDSALYLCASSFPDNEQFFGPGTRLTVL.

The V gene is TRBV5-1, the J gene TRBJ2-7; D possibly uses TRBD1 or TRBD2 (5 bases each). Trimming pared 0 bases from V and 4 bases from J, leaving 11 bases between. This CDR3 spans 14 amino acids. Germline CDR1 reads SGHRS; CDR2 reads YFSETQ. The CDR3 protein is CASSLGDPRYEQYF. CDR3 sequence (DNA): TGCGCCAGCAGCTTGGGGGACCCCCGATACGAGCAGTACTTC.

CDR3 in amino acids: CASSPQAGVGTQYF. Written as DNA, the CDR3 is TGTGCCAGCAGCCCCCAAGCGGGAGTTGGTACGCAGTATTTT. The rearrangement uses TRBV7-9 and TRBJ2-3, with TRBD2 matching over 8 bases. The CDR3 is made up of 14 amino acids. Germline loops: CDR1 SEHNR, CDR2 FQNEAQ (reference sequence). Trimming cost V 5 bases and J 8 bases; bases outside gene matches: 9.

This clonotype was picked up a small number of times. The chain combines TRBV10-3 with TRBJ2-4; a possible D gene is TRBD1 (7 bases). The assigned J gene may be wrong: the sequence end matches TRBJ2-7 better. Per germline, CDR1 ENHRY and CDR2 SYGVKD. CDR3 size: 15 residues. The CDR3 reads CAISGSRGVAYEQYF. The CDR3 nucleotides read TGTGCCATCAGTGGTTCCAGGGGGGTCGCGTACGAGCAGTACTTC.

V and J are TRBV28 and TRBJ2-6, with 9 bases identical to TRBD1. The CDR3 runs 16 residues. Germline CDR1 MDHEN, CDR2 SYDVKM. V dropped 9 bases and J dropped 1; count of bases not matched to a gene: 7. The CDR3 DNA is TGTGCCAGTCACAGGGGGCGCGTGTCTGGGGCCAACGTCCTGACTTTC. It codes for CASHRGRVSGANVLTF.

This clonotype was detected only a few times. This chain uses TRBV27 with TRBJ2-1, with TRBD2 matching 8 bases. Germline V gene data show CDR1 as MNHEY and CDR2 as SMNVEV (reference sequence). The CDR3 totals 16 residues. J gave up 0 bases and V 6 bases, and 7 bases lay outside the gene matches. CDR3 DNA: TGTGCCAGCAGGAAACTAGCGGTTGTCTCCTACAATGAGCAGTTCTTC. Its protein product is CASRKLAVVSYNEQFF.

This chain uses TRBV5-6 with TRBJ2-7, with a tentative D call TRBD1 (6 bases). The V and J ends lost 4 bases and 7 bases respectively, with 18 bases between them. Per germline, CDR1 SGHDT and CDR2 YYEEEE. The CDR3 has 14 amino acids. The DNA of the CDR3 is TGTGCCAGCAGCGCTAAAAGGACAGTCGATGAGCAGTACTTC. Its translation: CASSAKRTVDEQYF. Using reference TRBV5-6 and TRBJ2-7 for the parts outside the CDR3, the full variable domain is DAGVTQSPTHLIKTRGQQVTLRCSPKSGHDTVSWYQQALGQGPQFIFQYYEEEERQRGNFPDRFSGHQFPNYSSELNVNALLLGDSALYLCASSAKRTVDEQYFGPGTRLTVT.

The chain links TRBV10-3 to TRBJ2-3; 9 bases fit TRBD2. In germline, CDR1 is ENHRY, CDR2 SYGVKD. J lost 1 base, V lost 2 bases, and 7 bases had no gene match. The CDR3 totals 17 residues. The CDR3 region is CAISEPGLARGTDTQYF. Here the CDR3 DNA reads TGTGCCATCAGTGAGCCGGGACTAGCACGAGGCACAGATACGCAGTATTTT.

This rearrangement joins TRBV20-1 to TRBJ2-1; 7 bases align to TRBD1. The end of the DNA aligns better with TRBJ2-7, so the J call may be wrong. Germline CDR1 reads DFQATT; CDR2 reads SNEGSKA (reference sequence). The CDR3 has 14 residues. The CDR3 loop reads CSASRDSTYNEQYF. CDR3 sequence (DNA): TGCAGTGCTAGTAGGGACAGCACCTACAATGAGCAGTACTTC.

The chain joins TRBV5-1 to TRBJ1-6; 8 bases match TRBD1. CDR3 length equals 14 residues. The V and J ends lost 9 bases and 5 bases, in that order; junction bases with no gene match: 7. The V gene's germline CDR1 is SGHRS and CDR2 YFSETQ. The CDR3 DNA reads TGCGCCACGCGCCGGACAGGGAATAATTCACCCCTCCACTTT. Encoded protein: CATRRTGNNSPLHF. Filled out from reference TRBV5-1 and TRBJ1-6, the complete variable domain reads KAGVTQTPRYLIKTRGQQVTLSCSPISGHRSVSWYQQTPGQGLQFLFEYFSETQRNKGNFPGRFSGRQFSNSRSEMNVSTLELGDSALYLCATRRTGNNSPLHFGNGTRLTVT.

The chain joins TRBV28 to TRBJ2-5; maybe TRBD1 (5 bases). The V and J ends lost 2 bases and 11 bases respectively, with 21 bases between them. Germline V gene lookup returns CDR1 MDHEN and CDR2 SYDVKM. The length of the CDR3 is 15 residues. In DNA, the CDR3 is TGTGCCAGCAGTTTAGGAGTAGCAGGGTGGGATATTCAGTACTTC. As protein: CASSLGVAGWDIQYF.

The CDR3 sequence is CASSPNRGLKPQHF. In DNA, the CDR3 is TGTGCCAGCAGTCCCAACAGGGGGCTAAAGCCCCAGCATTTT. V usage is TRBV12-3 or TRBV12-4 and J usage is TRBJ1-5, with 9 bases that match TRBD1. This CDR3 has 14 residues. The junction had 7 bases not matched to a gene; V was cut back by 5 bases and J by 8 bases.

The CDR3, as DNA: TGTGCCAGCAGCCGCCGCGGGACGCAACAAGAGACCCAGTACTTC. It yields the protein CASSRRGTQQETQYF. The rearrangement links TRBV7-9 to TRBJ2-5; a possible D gene is TRBD2 (6 bases). The CDR3 runs 15 residues. V lost 5 bases and J 2 bases, leaving 15 bases between the germline ends. Per germline, CDR1 SEHNR and CDR2 FQNEAQ (reference sequence).

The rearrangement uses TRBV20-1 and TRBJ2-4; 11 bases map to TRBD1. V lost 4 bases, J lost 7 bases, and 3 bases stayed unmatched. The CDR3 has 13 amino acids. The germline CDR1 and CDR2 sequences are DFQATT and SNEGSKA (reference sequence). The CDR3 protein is CSAIGQGANIQYF. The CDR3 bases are TGCAGTGCTATTGGACAGGGGGCGAACATTCAGTACTTC.

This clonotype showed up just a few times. The CDR3 here is CASSFATGNTEAFF. The CDR3 DNA reads as TGTGCCAGCAGCTTCGCGACAGGGAACACTGAAGCTTTCTTT. This rearrangement joins TRBV7-3 to TRBJ1-1, with D tentatively TRBD1 (6 bases). V lost 3 bases and J 1 base, leaving 9 bases between the germline ends. The CDR3 covers 14 residues. Germline V CDR1 and CDR2: SGHTA, FQGTGA.

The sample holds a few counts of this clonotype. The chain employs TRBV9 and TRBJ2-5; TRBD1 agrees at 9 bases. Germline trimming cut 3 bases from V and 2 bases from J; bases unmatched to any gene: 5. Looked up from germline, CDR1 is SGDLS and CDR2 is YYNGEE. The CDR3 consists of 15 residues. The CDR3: CASSAQTGGQETQYF. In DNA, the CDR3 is TGTGCCAGCAGCGCCCAGACAGGGGGGCAAGAGACCCAGTACTTC.

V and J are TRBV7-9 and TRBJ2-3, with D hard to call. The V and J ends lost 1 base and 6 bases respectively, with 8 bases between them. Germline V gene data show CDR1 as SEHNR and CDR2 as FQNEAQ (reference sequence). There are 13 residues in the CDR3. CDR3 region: CASSLGLEDTQYF. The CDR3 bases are TGTGCCAGCAGCTTAGGTCTGGAGGATACGCAGTATTTT.

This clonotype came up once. The CDR3 loop reads CASSFSEGRETQYF. The CDR3 DNA follows: TGTGCCAGCAGTTTCTCGGAAGGACGAGAGACCCAGTACTTC. This sequence joins TRBV28 and TRBJ2-5; D remains ambiguous. The germline gives CDR1 MDHEN, CDR2 SYDVKM. The CDR3 length is 14 residues. Trimming removed 3 bases from V and 4 bases from J, with 12 bases in between.

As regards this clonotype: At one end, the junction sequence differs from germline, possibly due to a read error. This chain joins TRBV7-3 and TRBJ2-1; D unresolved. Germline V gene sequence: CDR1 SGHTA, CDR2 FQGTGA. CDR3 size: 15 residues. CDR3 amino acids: CACSFVISSYNEQFF. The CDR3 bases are TGTGCCTGCAGCTTTGTAATCTCCTCCTACAATGAGCAGTTCTTC.

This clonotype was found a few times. The CDR3 spells CASSVTSGAFPYNEQFF. The CDR3 DNA reads as TGTGCCAGCAGCGTGACTTCCGGGGCCTTTCCCTACAATGAGCAGTTCTTC. This rearrangement joins TRBV7-2 to TRBJ2-1; TRBD1 or TRBD2 may be the D gene (5 bases each). The CDR3 contains 17 residues. Between the trimmed V and J ends, which lost 5 bases and 2 bases, there was a span of 19 bases. The germline V gene has CDR1 SGHTA and CDR2 FQGNSA.

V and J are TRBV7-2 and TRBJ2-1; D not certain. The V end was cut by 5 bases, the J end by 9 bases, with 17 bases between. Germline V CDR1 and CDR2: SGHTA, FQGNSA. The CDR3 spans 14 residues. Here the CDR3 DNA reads TGTGCCAGCAGCCCAGTAGTCATCCCAGCTGAGCAGTTCTTC. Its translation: CASSPVVIPAEQFF.

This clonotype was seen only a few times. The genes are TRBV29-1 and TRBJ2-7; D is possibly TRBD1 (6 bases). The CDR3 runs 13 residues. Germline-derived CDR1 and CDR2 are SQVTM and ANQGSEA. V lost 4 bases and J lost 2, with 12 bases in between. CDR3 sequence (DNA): TGCAGCGTTGTAGGGACACGGGCCTACGAGCAGTACTTC. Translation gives CSVVGTRAYEQYF.

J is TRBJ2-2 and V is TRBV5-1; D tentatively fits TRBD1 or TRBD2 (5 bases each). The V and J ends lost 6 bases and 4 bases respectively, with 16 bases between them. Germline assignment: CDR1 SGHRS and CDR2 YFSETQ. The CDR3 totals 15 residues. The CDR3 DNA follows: TGCGCCAGCAATCTCTTGGGGGAGCTCACCGGGGAGCTGTTTTTT. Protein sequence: CASNLLGELTGELFF.

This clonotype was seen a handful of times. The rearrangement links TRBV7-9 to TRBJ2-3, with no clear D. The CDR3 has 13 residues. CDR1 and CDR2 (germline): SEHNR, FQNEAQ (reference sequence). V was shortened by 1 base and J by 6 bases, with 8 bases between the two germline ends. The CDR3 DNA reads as TGTGCCAGCAGCTTAGACCTTCGGGATACGCAGTATTTT. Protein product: CASSLDLRDTQYF.